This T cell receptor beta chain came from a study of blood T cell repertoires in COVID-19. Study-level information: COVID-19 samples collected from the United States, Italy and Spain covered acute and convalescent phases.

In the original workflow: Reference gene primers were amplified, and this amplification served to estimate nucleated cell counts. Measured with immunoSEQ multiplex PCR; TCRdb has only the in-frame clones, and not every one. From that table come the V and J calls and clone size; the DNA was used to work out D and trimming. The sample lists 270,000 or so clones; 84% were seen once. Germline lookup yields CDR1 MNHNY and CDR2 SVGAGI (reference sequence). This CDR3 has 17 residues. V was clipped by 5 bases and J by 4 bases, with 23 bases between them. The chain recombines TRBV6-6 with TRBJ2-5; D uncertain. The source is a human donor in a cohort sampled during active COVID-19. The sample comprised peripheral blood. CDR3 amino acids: CASSQSRVSLPAETQYF. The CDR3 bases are TGTGCCAGCAGTCAATCCCGGGTCTCCCTCCCGGCAGAGACCCAGTACTTC.